These T cell receptor beta chains were read from a single sample in a study of blood T cells in healthy people across ages. TCRdb redid the calling of the 5' RACE reads with MiXCR, one entry per CDR3 protein. This table holds 550,000 to 700,000 distinct CDR3 sequences, 27% found once. Input material: blood. The receptor set was obtained from a woman between 65 and 79 years old in good health. Both conserved end residues are part of each CDR3. The D gene is left open where the match is weak. Clone size is stated in some rows and not others, as once, few, many or a class when expanded.

abundance	v_gene	len	j_gene	d_gene	CDR3nt	CDR3aa
NA	TRBV21-1	15	TRBJ1-1	NA	TGTGCCAGCAGCAAGGAGTCCAGGGGGAACACTGAAGCTTTCTTT	CASSKESRGNTEAFF
few	TRBV7-2	15	TRBJ1-1	NA	TGTGCCAGCAGCTTAGAGGGGCTGGCGAACACTGAAGCTTTCTTT	CASSLEGLANTEAFF
NA	TRBV6-1	14	TRBJ1-2	TRBD1	TGTGCCAGCAGTGAAGCACACAGGGGCTATGGCTACACCTTC	CASSEAHRGYGYTF
NA	TRBV5-1	15	TRBJ1-6	NA	TGCGCCAGCAGCTCCCGACAGGATCATAATTCACCCCTCCACTTT	CASSSRQDHNSPLHF
few	TRBV13	12	TRBJ1-2	NA	TGTGCCTGCAGCCCCGACTCCTATGGCTACACCTTC	CACSPDSYGYTF
NA	TRBV20-1	14	TRBJ1-2	TRBD1	TGCAGTGCTCCAAGGGGCAGGGGGACCTATGGCTACACCTTC	CSAPRGRGTYGYTF
NA	TRBV6-2/TRBV6-3	16	TRBJ2-7	TRBD1	TGTGCCAGCACCCGACCGGGACAGGGTGTGGTAGCTGCGCAGTACTTC	CASTRPGQGVVAAQYF
few	TRBV20-1	16	TRBJ1-4	NA	TGCAGTGCCCCAGACAGGCGGGCTGCAACTAATGAAAAACTGTTTTTT	CSAPDRRAATNEKLFF
NA	TRBV24-1	16	TRBJ2-1	TRBD1	TGTGCCACCAGTGATTTGCGAAGGGGCAGGGGGAATGAGCAGTTCTTC	CATSDLRRGRGNEQFF
NA	TRBV4-1	13	TRBJ2-1	NA	TGCGCCAGCAGGGACAGCTCCTACAATGAGCAGTTCTTC	CASRDSSYNEQFF
NA	TRBV5-1	14	TRBJ1-4	TRBD1	TGCGCCAGCAGCTTGGGACAGGGCCTGGAAAAACTGTTTTTT	CASSLGQGLEKLFF
few	TRBV10-3	13	TRBJ2-7	TRBD1	TGTGCCATCAGTGCTCAGGACAGGGCCCACCCTTACTTC	CAISAQDRAHPYF
NA	TRBV20-1	15	TRBJ2-6	NA	TGCAGTGCTATTCGGACAGACTCTGGGGCCAACGTCCTGACTTTC	CSAIRTDSGANVLTF